What follows are 18 T cell receptor beta chains derived from one specimen sequenced in a study of beta chain features in type 1 diabetes. Points from the study as a whole: Shorter TCRB CDR3s, moderately but significantly so, marked every one of the four CD4+ subsets in Type 1 diabetes patients.

Expressed TCRB transcripts were sequenced after all isolated RNA was converted to cDNA. The method was immunoSEQ multiplex PCR; TCRdb's version includes in-frame clones alone and lacks a portion of them. The table shows 500,000 to 650,000 clones, with around 12% occurring only once. For these receptors, no antigen is known. Specimen: naive CD4+ T cells from blood. The receptors come from a man aged 25-40 years with type 1 diabetes.

This clone has a handful of counts. CDR3 residues: CASSFYRTVTYEQYF. CDR3 DNA: TGTGCCAGCAGCTTCTACCGGACAGTGACCTACGAGCAGTACTTC. The V and J genes are TRBV5-4 and TRBJ2-7, with a weak D call TRBD1 (6 bases). The germline gives CDR1 SGHNT, CDR2 YYREEE (reference sequence). Trimming stripped 2 bases from V and 2 bases from J, with 14 bases between. The CDR3 sequence is 15 residues long.

This clone has only a few counts. This chain links TRBV9 with TRBJ1-6; 7 bases are shared with TRBD1. V lost 4 bases to trimming and J lost 5 bases; unmatched junction nucleotides: 9. Germline assignment: CDR1 SGDLS and CDR2 YYNGEE. The CDR3 loop spans 16 amino acids. The CDR3 bases are TGTGCCAGCAGCCTACAGGGGCGCGCCCATAATTCACCCCTCCACTTT. Its protein product is CASSLQGRAHNSPLHF.

The chain employs TRBV11-2 and TRBJ2-3; D perhaps matches TRBD2 (6 bases). Trimming pared 1 base from V and 4 bases from J, leaving 12 bases between. Germline V gene sequence: CDR1 SGHAT, CDR2 FQNNGV. The length of the CDR3 is 15 residues. The CDR3 nucleotides are TGTGCCAGCAGCTTAGGGCGCGGGGCTTCAGATACGCAGTATTTT. Translating gives CASSLGRGASDTQYF.

This clone showed up just a few times. V and J are TRBV5-7 and TRBJ2-2, with TRBD1 matching 8 bases. TRBV5-7 is sorted into the ORF group, with uncertain function. V dropped 4 bases and J dropped 7; count of bases not matched to a gene: 9. This CDR3 region has 15 residues. The CDR3 DNA sequence: TGTGCCAGCAGCGCCCGGACAGGGCGGATCGGGGAGCTGTTTTTT. As protein: CASSARTGRIGELFF.

The chain's CDR3 is CASSSTDRNTEAFF. Written as DNA, the CDR3 is TGTGCCAGCAGCTCGACGGACAGGAACACTGAAGCTTTCTTT. This chain connects TRBV11-2 to TRBJ1-1; D might be TRBD1 (6 bases). Germline V gene sequence: CDR1 SGHAT, CDR2 FQNNGV. The CDR3 covers 14 residues. V was clipped by 4 bases and J by 1 base, with 10 bases between them.

This clone was counted only a few times. The same CDR3 is also encoded by other DNA sequences in this sample. The chain employs TRBV5-1 and TRBJ2-7; D is undetermined. From germline, CDR1 is SGHRS and CDR2 YFSETQ. This CDR3 comprises 12 residues. Trimming shortened V by 0 bases and J by 3 bases, and 4 bases separated the two germline ends. The CDR3 bases are TGCGCCAGCAGCTTGGATGTCTACGAGCAGTACTTC. Protein sequence: CASSLDVYEQYF.

Only a few counts were recorded for this clone. The chain carries TRBV30 and TRBJ2-3; 7 bases map to TRBD1. CDR3 length equals 13 residues. Germline V gene sequence: CDR1 GTSNPN, CDR2 SVGIG (reference sequence). V lost 1 base and J lost 6; bases outside the gene matches: 4. CDR3 protein: CAWSAGTADTQYF. The CDR3 DNA follows: TGTGCCTGGAGTGCGGGGACAGCCGATACGCAGTATTTT.

This clone was seen a few times. This chain links TRBV7-8 with TRBJ2-1; 11 bases line up with TRBD2. The CDR3 is 16 amino acids. Germline V gives CDR1 SGHVS, CDR2 FQNEAQ. V lost 2 bases, J lost 4 bases, and 4 bases stayed unmatched. This CDR3 is CASSLLAGGRYNEQFF. In DNA form, the CDR3 reads TGTGCCAGCAGCTTACTAGCGGGGGGCCGGTACAATGAGCAGTTCTTC.

CDR3: CASSELGPNGYTF. In DNA, the CDR3 is TGTGCCAGCAGTGAACTGGGTCCCAATGGCTACACCTTC. V is TRBV2 and J is TRBJ1-2; D call uncertain. Germline V gives CDR1 SNHLY, CDR2 FYNNEI. The CDR3 spans 13 residues. Trimming stripped 2 bases from V and 6 bases from J, with 10 bases between.

The CDR3 DNA follows: TGTGCCAGCACCTCCCGAGGCGTGGGCCAGAACACTGAAGCTTTCTTT. Translated, it gives CASTSRGVGQNTEAFF. The chain recombines TRBV5-7 with TRBJ1-1; no reliable D call. TRBV5-7 is designated an ORF whose function remains uncertain. Deletions cut 6 bases from V and 1 base from J, with 19 bases between. The CDR3 totals 16 residues.

This rearrangement joins TRBV7-6 to TRBJ2-3, with D perhaps TRBD2 (5 bases). V lost 5 bases to trimming and J lost 2 bases, with 14 bases between them. CDR1 is SGHVS, CDR2 FNYEAQ, per germline. This CDR3 spans 15 amino acids. The CDR3 region is CASSPASKPTDTQYF. The CDR3, as DNA: TGTGCCAGCAGCCCCGCTAGCAAACCCACAGATACGCAGTATTTT.

This clone has only a few counts. V is TRBV30 and J is TRBJ2-5, with D possibly being TRBD2 (6 bases). From germline, CDR1 is GTSNPN and CDR2 SVGIG (reference sequence). Trimming stripped 0 bases from V and 1 base from J, with 12 bases between. The length of the CDR3 is 15 residues. This CDR3 reads CAWSVRRGGQETQYF. DNA for the CDR3: TGTGCCTGGAGTGTACGGCGGGGAGGCCAAGAGACCCAGTACTTC.

This clone was counted between two and nine times. This sample includes further DNA sequences coding for the same CDR3. The gene calls are TRBV5-1 and TRBJ1-4, with 9 bases aligning to TRBD1. J gave up 5 bases and V 4 bases, and 3 bases lay outside the gene matches. CDR3 size: 14 residues. Germline V gene sequence: CDR1 SGHRS, CDR2 YFSETQ. The chain's CDR3 is CASSLGQGNEKLFF. The CDR3 DNA follows: TGCGCCAGCAGCCTAGGACAGGGGAATGAAAAACTGTTTTTT.

This chain joins TRBV28 and TRBJ1-2; TRBD1 might be the D (6 bases). Between the trimmed V and J ends, which lost 6 bases and 8 bases, there was a span of 13 bases. Germline V lookup: CDR1 MDHEN, CDR2 SYDVKM. The CDR3 totals 12 residues. CDR3: CASSYGGYGYTF. Written as DNA, the CDR3 is TGTGCCAGCAGCTATGGGGGCTACGGCTACACCTTC.

Concerning this clone itself: This same CDR3 is encoded by further DNA sequences in the sample. The chain has TRBV19 and TRBJ1-6; D is uncertain. The CDR3 loop spans 12 amino acids. In germline, CDR1 is LNHDA, CDR2 SQIVND (reference sequence). The germline V and J ends were trimmed by 0 bases and 10 bases, with 4 bases remaining between them. The CDR3 loop is CASSIEGSPLHF. As DNA, the CDR3 is TGTGCCAGTAGTATAGAGGGGTCACCCCTCCACTTT. Drawing the rest from reference TRBV19 and TRBJ1-6, the complete variable domain is DGGITQSPKYLFRKEGQNVTLSCEQNLNHDAMYWYRQDPGQGLRLIYYSQIVNDFQKGDIAEGYSVSREKKESFPLTVTSAQKNPTAFYLCASSIEGSPLHFGNGTRLTVT.

This clone has more than one count but fewer than ten. The chain joins TRBV11-2 to TRBJ1-1, with D unresolved. Germline CDR1 is SGHAT and CDR2 is FQNNGV. The CDR3 contains 15 residues. Trimming took off 7 bases at V and 5 bases at J, with 20 bases between the two ends. The CDR3 DNA sequence: TGTGCCAGCACCCTTAACACGGGGATGGGTACTGAAGCTTTCTTT. Translation: CASTLNTGMGTEAFF.

This clone has just a few counts. This chain links TRBV27 with TRBJ2-7; D is undetermined. This CDR3 has 13 amino acids. Germline assignment: CDR1 MNHEY and CDR2 SMNVEV (reference sequence). V was pared by 10 bases and J by 2 bases, with 15 bases between. The CDR3 here is CATKDGNAYEQYF. The CDR3 nucleotides are TGTGCCACCAAGGACGGCAACGCCTACGAGCAGTACTTC.

The rearrangement uses TRBV28 and TRBJ2-7; D call uncertain. The germline gives CDR1 MDHEN, CDR2 SYDVKM. The CDR3 extends over 13 amino acids. V was clipped by 11 bases and J by 5 bases, with 19 bases between them. The CDR3 reads CAPLIVRIHEQYF. DNA of the CDR3: TGTGCCCCCCTTATAGTTCGAATACACGAGCAGTACTTC.